Below are 8 T cell receptor beta chains sequenced from a single sample in a study of blood T cell repertoires in COVID-19. Method: immunoSEQ multiplex PCR; TCRdb's copy keeps in-frame clones and lacks some. This sample carries roughly 150,000 clones, around 80% of them seen once, and the ten largest clones take about 7.2%. The material sequenced was peripheral blood. The receptors shown here come from a woman aged 50 to 60 in a cohort sampled during active or convalescent COVID-19.

This chain connects TRBV7-3 to TRBJ2-1; the D is unclear. Deletions cut 2 bases from V and 3 bases from J, with 8 bases between. The CDR3 contains 14 residues. Germline CDR1 is SGHTA and CDR2 is FQGTGA. CDR3 coding DNA: TGTGCCAGCAGCTTATACCCGAGCTACAATGAGCAGTTCTTC. This sequence encodes CASSLYPSYNEQFF.

The rearrangement links TRBV7-6 to TRBJ2-3, with 7 bases aligning to TRBD1. Germline V CDR1 and CDR2: SGHVS, FNYEAQ. The CDR3 is made up of 17 amino acids. V lost 4 bases, J lost 0 bases, and 10 bases stayed unmatched. The CDR3 coding sequence is TGTGCCAGCAGCTACCCGCGACAGGGAATAAGCACAGATACGCAGTATTTT. This encodes CASSYPRQGISTDTQYF.

The chain recombines TRBV5-1 with TRBJ1-2; 8 nucleotides align to TRBD1. The CDR3 has 17 amino acids. The trim removed 0 bases at V and 2 bases at J, leaving 9 bases unmatched. The germline CDR1 and CDR2 sequences are SGHRS and YFSETQ. CDR3 residues: CASSLGQGSLSNYGYTF. In DNA, the CDR3 is TGCGCCAGCAGCTTGGGACAGGGGTCGCTCTCCAACTATGGCTACACCTTC.

The chain is built from TRBV3-1 (or the pseudogene TRBV3-2) and TRBJ1-1; TRBD1 agrees at 7 bases. CDR3 length: 15 residues. V dropped 0 bases and J dropped 0; count of bases not matched to a gene: 1. The germline V gene encodes CDR1 LGHDT and CDR2 YNNKEL (reference sequence). This CDR3 is CASSQDRGMNTEAFF. The CDR3 DNA is TGTGCCAGCAGCCAAGACAGGGGGATGAACACTGAAGCTTTCTTT.

The V gene is TRBV4-3, the J gene TRBJ2-7, with 10 bases lining up with TRBD1. After removal of 0 bases from V and 2 bases from J, the junction contained 10 bases not matched to a gene. This CDR3 spans 18 amino acids. Germline V lookup: CDR1 LGHNA, CDR2 YSLEER. CDR3 amino acids: CASSQEEVGTGAPYEQYF. The CDR3 nucleotides are TGCGCCAGCAGCCAAGAAGAAGTGGGGACAGGGGCTCCCTACGAGCAGTACTTC.

This chain uses TRBV3-1 (or the pseudogene TRBV3-2) with TRBJ1-1; D remains ambiguous. Germline V gene lookup returns CDR1 LGHDT and CDR2 YNNKEL (reference sequence). The CDR3 extends over 13 amino acids. V was shortened by 1 base and J by 8 bases, with 11 bases between the two germline ends. CDR3 sequence: CASSQGGGGEAFF. DNA of the CDR3: TGTGCCAGCAGCCAAGGAGGTGGCGGAGAAGCTTTCTTT.

In its sample, this clone was seen once. The chain couples TRBV28 to TRBJ1-5; D not certain. V dropped 4 bases and J dropped 3 bases, with 4 bases sitting between them. Germline CDR1 is MDHEN and CDR2 is SYDVKM. This CDR3 has 12 amino acids. The CDR3 is CASSSINQPQHF. DNA of the CDR3: TGTGCCAGCAGTTCCATCAATCAGCCCCAGCATTTT.

A few counts support this clone. The chain recombines TRBV4-3 with TRBJ1-4, with 7 bases matching TRBD1. CDR3 size: 15 residues. Trimming at V came to 4 bases and at J to 8 bases, leaving 10 bases not matched to a gene. CDR1 LGHNA and CDR2 YSLEER come from the germline V gene. CDR3 loop: CASSLWTGLREKLFF. For the CDR3, the DNA is TGCGCCAGCAGCCTTTGGACAGGCCTTAGGGAAAAACTGTTTTTT.